This passage covers 17 T cell receptor beta chains from one sample sequenced in a study of cytomegalovirus exposure and HLA in healthy donors. With 60 Vbeta and 13 Jbeta primers, the PCR was carried out. Only in-frame clones appear in the TCRdb table, and some are missing; sequencing was by immunoSEQ multiplex PCR. Of more than 150,000 clones detected, over 75% appear once; the ten largest clones hold over 0.2%. What was sequenced was PBMCs. Receptor source: a girl less than two years old in good health and CMV-seronegative.

The chain is built from TRBV27 and TRBJ1-5; a possible D gene is TRBD1 (5 bases). The germline V and J ends were trimmed by 6 bases and 2 bases, with 11 bases remaining between them. CDR3 length: 14 residues. From germline, CDR1 is MNHEY and CDR2 SMNVEV (reference sequence). CDR3 amino acids: CASRVTGRNQPQHF. The DNA for the CDR3 is TGTGCCAGCAGGGTAACAGGACGCAATCAGCCCCAGCATTTT.

The rearrangement links TRBV9 to TRBJ2-5, with 11 bases matching TRBD2. V gave up 0 bases and J gave up 7 bases; unmatched junction bases: 2. The CDR3 is made up of 14 amino acids. Germline CDR1 SGDLS, CDR2 YYNGEE. CDR3 nucleotides: TGTGCCAGCAGCGTAGCTCTAGCGGGGGGGACCCAGTACTTC. Protein product: CASSVALAGGTQYF.

J is TRBJ2-1 and V is TRBV9, with D possibly matching TRBD2 (6 bases). Germline CDR1 reads SGDLS; CDR2 reads YYNGEE. Trimming took 4 bases from V and 8 from J, leaving 19 bases between them. This CDR3 comprises 15 residues. The CDR3, as DNA: TGTGCCAGCAGCTTAAGAGCGGGTGCTTTAGATGAGCAGTTCTTC. This codes for CASSLRAGALDEQFF.

The genes are TRBV6-1 and TRBJ2-7; 11 bases align to TRBD1. Trimming at V came to 6 bases and at J to 3 bases, leaving 1 base not matched to a gene. Germline CDR1 reads MNHNS; CDR2 reads SASEGT. The CDR3 runs to 13 residues. The CDR3 reads CASRGTGGYEQYF. Here the CDR3 DNA reads TGTGCCAGCAGGGGGACAGGGGGCTACGAGCAGTACTTC.

The chain joins TRBV7-8 to TRBJ1-5; D gene ambiguous. CDR3 length equals 14 residues. CDR1 is SGHVS, CDR2 FQNEAQ, per germline. Trimming removed 3 bases from V and 2 bases from J, with 8 bases in between. Here the CDR3 reads CASSFNSRNQPQHF. DNA of the CDR3: TGTGCCAGCAGCTTCAACAGCCGCAATCAGCCCCAGCATTTT. Complete variable domain (other parts from reference TRBV7-8 and TRBJ1-5): GAGVSQSPRYKVAKRGQDVALRCDPISGHVSLFWYQQALGQGPEFLTYFQNEAQLDKSGLPSDRFFAERPEGSVSTLKIQRTQQEDSAVYLCASSFNSRNQPQHFGDGTRLSIL.

The gene calls are TRBV6-1 and TRBJ1-1; D is unclear. The V gene lost 7 bases and the J gene lost 2 bases, with 8 bases spanning the gap. Germline lookup yields CDR1 MNHNS and CDR2 SASEGT. This CDR3 spans 12 amino acids. The CDR3 loop reads CASISVNTEAFF. The DNA of the CDR3 is TGTGCCAGCATTTCGGTAAACACTGAAGCTTTCTTT.

This clone is a singleton in its sample. The V and J genes are TRBV7-9 and TRBJ1-1, with D possibly TRBD1 on 6 matching bases. This CDR3 has 13 residues. CDR1 and CDR2 from the germline V gene are SEHNR and FQNEAQ (reference sequence). Trimming stripped 5 bases from V and 8 bases from J, with 15 bases between. This CDR3 is CASSRRTEQEAFF. The CDR3 bases are TGTGCCAGCAGCCGGCGGACAGAACAAGAAGCTTTCTTT.

The gene calls are TRBV19 and TRBJ1-5; TRBD1 aligns across 7 bases. The germline V gene encodes CDR1 LNHDA and CDR2 SQIVND (reference sequence). This CDR3 contains 16 residues. With 4 bases clipped from V and 3 bases from J, the junction kept 9 bases outside the gene matches. The CDR3 here is CASSRSGTEHNQPQHF. The DNA for the CDR3 is TGTGCCAGTAGTAGATCCGGGACAGAACACAATCAGCCCCAGCATTTT.

The chain has TRBV6-5 and TRBJ1-2; no definite D call. The CDR3 length is 13 residues. CDR1 is MNHEY and CDR2 is SVGAGI in the germline V gene. V lost 7 bases, J lost 2 bases, and 11 bases lay in between. The CDR3 loop reads CASTPTSNYGYTF. CDR3 coding DNA: TGTGCCAGCACCCCGACTAGCAACTATGGCTACACCTTC.

The V gene is TRBV5-4, the J gene TRBJ1-2; D is perhaps TRBD1 (5 bases). V lost 0 bases and J 2 bases, leaving 11 bases between the germline ends. The germline CDR1 and CDR2 sequences are SGHNT and YYREEE (reference sequence). The CDR3 has 15 amino acids. CDR3 nucleotide sequence: TGTGCCAGCAGCTTGGGGCAGGGCGCAAACTATGGCTACACCTTC. Protein product: CASSLGQGANYGYTF.

This clone was seen only once. V is TRBV5-8 and J is TRBJ1-2, with D perhaps matching TRBD1 (6 bases). Germline CDR1 and CDR2: SGHTS and YDEGEE. The CDR3 runs to 17 residues. Trimming removed 3 bases from V and 1 base from J, with 19 bases in between. DNA for the CDR3: TGTGCCAGCAGCTACTGGCATACAGGGAGGGATAACTATGGCTACACCTTC. Translating gives CASSYWHTGRDNYGYTF.

This clone was counted a single time. J is TRBJ2-1 and V is TRBV6-5; 11 bases agree with TRBD2. The CDR3 loop spans 16 amino acids. Per germline, CDR1 MNHEY and CDR2 SVGAGI. The V segment lost 4 bases and the J segment 5 bases; nucleotides outside the gene matches: 7. CDR3 sequence reads: CASSSLAGGRDNEQFF. The CDR3 bases are TGTGCCAGCAGTTCTCTAGCGGGGGGCAGGGACAATGAGCAGTTCTTC.

This chain joins TRBV30 and TRBJ2-7, with TRBD1 matching 7 bases. This CDR3 spans 13 amino acids. CDR1 and CDR2 from the germline V gene are GTSNPN and SVGIG (reference sequence). After removal of 3 bases from V and 3 bases from J, the junction contained 5 bases not matched to a gene. CDR3 region: CAWSFDRDYEQYF. As DNA, the CDR3 is TGTGCCTGGAGCTTCGACAGGGACTACGAGCAGTACTTC.

This clone was counted a few times. The V gene is TRBV29-1, the J gene TRBJ2-3; the match to TRBD1 covers 8 bases. Germline values: CDR1 SQVTM, CDR2 ANQGSEA. With 4 bases clipped from V and 2 bases from J, the junction kept 5 bases outside the gene matches. The CDR3 has 14 residues. CDR3 in amino acids: CSVGGTGFTDTQYF. DNA for the CDR3: TGCAGCGTTGGTGGGACAGGATTCACAGATACGCAGTATTTT.

The CDR3 DNA is TGTGCCAGCAGCTTACGGGCTAGCGGGGACGGTTTCGGTGAGCAGTTCTTC. It encodes CASSLRASGDGFGEQFF. The J gene is TRBJ2-1, the V gene TRBV7-3; TRBD2 matches 9 bases. In germline, CDR1 is SGHTA, CDR2 FQGTGA. With V trimmed by 2 bases and J by 9 bases, 14 bases remained unmatched. CDR3 length: 17 residues.

V and J are TRBV11-3 and TRBJ2-1; D is unresolved. This CDR3 spans 13 amino acids. V was pared by 4 bases and J by 8 bases, with 12 bases between. Germline CDR1 is SGHNT and CDR2 is YENEEA. The CDR3 is CASSSPGLYEQFF. CDR3 bases: TGTGCCAGCAGCTCACCAGGCCTCTATGAGCAGTTCTTC.

This chain joins TRBV10-1 and TRBJ2-5, with 9 positions matching TRBD2. Germline values: CDR1 WNHNN, CDR2 SYGVQD (reference sequence). This CDR3 has 14 amino acids. Trimming took 10 bases from V and 2 from J; bases not matched to a gene: 8. Written as DNA, the CDR3 is TGCGCCAACATTCGACTAGCGGCACAAGAGACCCAGTACTTC. It is translated as CANIRLAAQETQYF.